This T cell receptor (beta chain) was documented in a study of T cell repertoires in cytomegalovirus infection (dated by TCRdb to the late 2010s). For the wider study: Donor HLA type was relevant to the analysis, because carriage of CMV infection together with the matching HLA type was indicated by public TCR beta signatures.

General study outcomes and caveats: In both this cohort and an independent cohort of more than 350 donors, the cumulative frequency of public TCR beta family members distinguished carriers of CMV infection plus the relevant HLA type. In the ex vivo response, HLA-C-restricted CMV-specific TCR beta clonotypes were dominant, and in two of eight donors the single most frequent clonotype came from this HLA-C-restricted group.

TCRdb names Illumina HiSeq 1500 as the instrument used. TCRdb applied fastp at Q25 and MiXCR to the public reads, then kept only in-frame beta chains. One record per CDR3 amino acid sequence lists the most common genes and DNA. The sample data list 230,000 or so distinct CDR3 sequences, and more than 15% of these were observed just once. About 45% of the sample belongs to the ten largest clones. From the cysteine through the phenylalanine, the CDR3 covers 13 amino acids. Only the CDR3 DNA is retained, 39 bases long and in frame from the first base. CDR1 and CDR2 (DFQATT, SNEGSKA) derive from the germline V gene (reference sequence). The junction shows trimming of 5 bases on V and 5 bases on J, plus 16 bases between the germline ends. This clonotype was recorded a few times. This receptor's antigen is unknown. No much larger clonotype is one base removed from it; base qualities were not supplied.

This clonotype was obtained from a human donor in good health (CMV status not recorded). Some clones in this sample may be carry-over from other donors' samples. Sequenced sample: CD8+ T cells from PBMCs. Rearrangement joined TRBV20-1 to TRBJ2-7, and TRBD1 may be the D gene, going by 6 matching bases. The CDR3 amino acid sequence is: CSAYETGHHEQYF. The nucleotide sequence reads TGCAGTGCTTACGAAACAGGGCACCACGAGCAGTACTTC.